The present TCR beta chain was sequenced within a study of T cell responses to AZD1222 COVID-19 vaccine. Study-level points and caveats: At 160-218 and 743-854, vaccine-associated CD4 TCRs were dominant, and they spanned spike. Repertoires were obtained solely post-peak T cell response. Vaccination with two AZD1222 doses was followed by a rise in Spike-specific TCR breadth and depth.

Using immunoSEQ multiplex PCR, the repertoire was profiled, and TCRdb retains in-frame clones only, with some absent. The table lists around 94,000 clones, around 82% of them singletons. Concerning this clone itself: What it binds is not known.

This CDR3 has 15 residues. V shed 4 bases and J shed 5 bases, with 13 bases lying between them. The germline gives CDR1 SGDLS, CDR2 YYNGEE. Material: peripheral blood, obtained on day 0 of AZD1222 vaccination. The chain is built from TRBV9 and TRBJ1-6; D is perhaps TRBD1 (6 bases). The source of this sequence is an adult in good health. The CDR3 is CASSPQGRDNSPLHF. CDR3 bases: TGTGCCAGCAGCCCGCAGGGGCGAGATAATTCACCCCTCCACTTT.